This T cell receptor beta chain was identified during a study of cytomegalovirus exposure and HLA in healthy donors. On the study more broadly: Most genotyped donors, 65% to 90% of about 360, had Caucasian-associated genetic ancestry.

A word on this clone: Its antigen is currently unknown.

Study-wide results and caveats: Association of a missense DCLRE1C variant with TCR beta V- and J-gene trimming was reported in a later analysis. Researchers catalogued around 150 TCR beta chains as cytomegalovirus-associated. CMV serostatus stood as the only immune exposure information on hand.

Vbeta (60) and Jbeta (13) primers were used in the PCR. The data were produced by immunoSEQ multiplex PCR, yet TCRdb's version contains in-frame clones alone and is incomplete. The top ten clones hold 5.6% of a sample with roughly 100,000 clones, roughly four fifths of them seen once. The sequencing input was PBMCs. The source of this sequence is a woman aged 18-35 years in good health and CMV-seropositive.

This CDR3 reads CASSVSGTKANEQFF. The DNA of the CDR3 is TGTGCCAGCAGCGTTAGCGGGACGAAGGCCAATGAGCAGTTCTTC. This chain joins TRBV9 and TRBJ2-1; 8 bases align to TRBD2. The CDR3 loop spans 15 amino acids. Germline CDR1 is SGDLS and CDR2 is YYNGEE. V dropped 2 bases and J dropped 6; count of bases not matched to a gene: 7.